This TCR beta chain appears in the sequencing data of a study of blood T cell repertoires in COVID-19. In the study overall: Samples taken during acute and convalescent COVID-19 were collected in the United States, Italy and Spain. Sample material is recorded as cDNA or gDNA derived from T cells, B-cell-depleted T cells, or PBMCs.

The germline gives CDR1 MNHEY, CDR2 SMNVEV (reference sequence). V was pared by 3 bases and J by 3 bases, with 14 bases of the junction left unmatched. The CDR3 is made up of 18 amino acids. Authors' data handling: Reference gene primer amplification gave estimated nucleated cell counts. Sequencing used immunoSEQ multiplex PCR; TCRdb keeps in-frame clones, though not all of them. That table furnishes V, J and clone size, whereas the DNA furnished D and trimming. The sample holds about 280,000 clones; about 89% are singletons and the top ten take approximately 9%. This TCR was recovered from a middle-aged man with active or convalescent COVID-19. The chain combines TRBV27 with TRBJ1-5; 7 bases agree with TRBD1. The sample was peripheral blood. The CDR3: CASSFGRLTQGDNQPQHF. As DNA, the CDR3 is TGTGCCAGCAGTTTTGGGCGATTAACGCAGGGGGACAATCAGCCCCAGCATTTT.